This entry lists 17 T cell receptor beta chains sequenced from one sample in a study of blood T cell repertoires in COVID-19. TCRdb keeps only in-frame clones here, not all; method: immunoSEQ multiplex PCR. The data hold around 320,000 clones, with roughly 85% observed a single time. What was sequenced was peripheral blood. Every receptor here comes from a human donor in a cohort sampled during active COVID-19.

This chain connects TRBV2 to TRBJ2-7; tentatively, D is TRBD1 (5 bases). The V end lost 4 bases, the J end lost 3 bases, and 10 bases lay between the germline ends. The CDR3 covers 13 residues. CDR1 is SNHLY, CDR2 FYNNEI, per germline. CDR3 loop: CASSVDTNYEQYF. DNA for the CDR3: TGTGCCAGCAGTGTGGACACAAACTACGAGCAGTACTTC.

This chain uses TRBV9 with TRBJ1-1, with 9 bases identical to TRBD1. V trimming: 0 bases; J trimming: 8 bases; junction bases outside the gene matches: 14. The CDR3 loop spans 17 amino acids. Germline V gene sequence: CDR1 SGDLS, CDR2 YYNGEE. In DNA, the CDR3 is TGTGCCAGCAGCGTAGAAGGGACAGGGATTACTACGTCAGAAGCTTTCTTT. It yields the protein CASSVEGTGITTSEAFF.

This clone was counted only a few times. The chain has TRBV6-2 or TRBV6-3 and TRBJ2-3, with 8 bases aligning to TRBD2. The trim removed 4 bases at V and 0 bases at J, leaving 3 bases unmatched. Germline V gene data show CDR1 as MNHEY and CDR2 as SVGEGT. This CDR3 contains 15 residues. The CDR3 protein is CASSSLAESTDTQYF. The CDR3 DNA sequence: TGTGCCAGCAGTTCACTAGCGGAGAGCACAGATACGCAGTATTTT.

V and J are TRBV19 and TRBJ1-5; D uncertain. V lost 4 bases and J lost 5, with 6 bases in between. The CDR3 spans 12 residues. CDR1 and CDR2 from the germline V gene are LNHDA and SQIVND (reference sequence). The CDR3 here is CASSSQDQPQHF. CDR3 bases: TGTGCCAGTAGTAGCCAGGATCAGCCCCAGCATTTT.

The rearrangement uses TRBV6-5 and TRBJ1-2; D unclear. There are 15 residues in the CDR3. The V gene lost 4 bases and the J gene lost 0 bases, with 12 bases spanning the gap. CDR1 is MNHEY, CDR2 SVGAGI, per germline. The CDR3 DNA sequence: TGTGCCAGCAGTTCCCCTGGGAGAGCTAACTATGGCTACACCTTC. Encoded protein: CASSSPGRANYGYTF.

This sequence joins TRBV11-3 and TRBJ2-7, with 7 bases lining up with TRBD1. The CDR3 spans 15 residues. Germline V CDR1 and CDR2: SGHNT, YENEEA. V gave up 4 bases and J gave up 3 bases; unmatched junction bases: 9. In nucleotides, the CDR3 is TGTGCCAGCAGCTACTCCGGGACAGATGACTACGAGCAGTACTTC. Translated, it gives CASSYSGTDDYEQYF.

Of note for this clone: The sample has other DNA sequences that encode this CDR3 too. This chain links TRBV18 with TRBJ1-1; 7 nucleotides line up with TRBD1. J gave up 1 base and V 1 base, and 3 bases lay outside the gene matches. This CDR3 is built from 15 residues. Looked up from germline, CDR1 is KGHSH and CDR2 is LQKENI. The CDR3 nucleotides read TGTGCCAGCTCACCACAGGGGGCGGGGAACACTGAAGCTTTCTTT. Translated, it gives CASSPQGAGNTEAFF.

This clone was counted at least ten times. In nucleotides, the CDR3 is TGCAGTGCTAGTCCCGAGCCGCCGGACAGGGTATCCTACGAGCAGTACTTC. Amino acid sequence: CSASPEPPDRVSYEQYF. This chain connects TRBV20-1 to TRBJ2-7, with TRBD1 matching 8 bases. Germline V gene sequence: CDR1 DFQATT, CDR2 SNEGSKA (reference sequence). V was pared by 3 bases and J by 1 base, with 14 bases of the junction left unmatched. This CDR3 has 17 residues.

V is TRBV27 and J is TRBJ2-3; 9 nucleotides agree with TRBD1. The J segment lost 3 bases and the V segment lost 9 bases, leaving 13 bases of the junction unmatched. The CDR3 is made up of 16 amino acids. Germline V lookup: CDR1 MNHEY, CDR2 SMNVEV (reference sequence). In DNA, the CDR3 is TGTGCCAGTACGACCGGGACAGGGTTTTGGACAGATACGCAGTATTTT. The encoded protein is CASTTGTGFWTDTQYF.

The gene calls are TRBV12-3 or TRBV12-4 and TRBJ1-4; 10 bases agree with TRBD1. CDR3 length equals 12 residues. V lost 6 bases and J lost 13; bases outside the gene matches: 5. CDR3 amino acids: CASSPDRGRLFF. As DNA, the CDR3 is TGTGCCAGCAGCCCGGACAGGGGGAGACTGTTTTTT.

The chain has TRBV11-2 and TRBJ2-7; 8 bases are a match to TRBD1. The germline CDR1 and CDR2 sequences are SGHAT and FQNNGV. V was pared by 2 bases and J by 3 bases, with 6 bases of the junction left unmatched. The CDR3 length is 15 residues. The CDR3 sequence: CASSLSGTGDYEQYF. Written as DNA, the CDR3 is TGTGCCAGCAGCTTATCTGGGACAGGTGACTACGAGCAGTACTTC.

V usage is TRBV19 and J usage is TRBJ2-2; 9 nucleotides line up with TRBD1. CDR3 length: 16 residues. The germline V gene has CDR1 LNHDA and CDR2 SQIVND (reference sequence). The junction had 13 bases not matched to a gene; V was cut back by 7 bases and J by 7 bases. As DNA, the CDR3 is TGTGCCAGTATCGGGGTACCGACAGGGGGTCACGGGGAGCTGTTTTTT. Residues: CASIGVPTGGHGELFF.

This chain's CDR3 is CATLAGPPMPHGYTF. DNA of the CDR3: TGTGCCACCTTAGCGGGGCCTCCGATGCCCCATGGCTACACCTTC. J is TRBJ1-2 and V is TRBV5-4, with D tentatively TRBD1 (5 bases). CDR1 SGHNT and CDR2 YYREEE come from the germline V gene (reference sequence). This CDR3 spans 15 amino acids. Trimming left V 9 bases short and J 6 bases short, with 24 bases between.

The CDR3 DNA follows: TGTGCCAGCAGCGCCGGGACAGGGGGAAACACTGAAGCTTTCTTT. It codes for CASSAGTGGNTEAFF. The V call is TRBV7-3, the J call TRBJ1-1; TRBD1 matches at 11 bases. J gave up 2 bases and V 5 bases, and 4 bases lay outside the gene matches. Per the germline V gene, CDR1 is SGHTA and CDR2 is FQGTGA. The CDR3 has 15 residues.

The chain couples TRBV2 to TRBJ2-1; TRBD2 agrees at 12 bases. Germline CDR1 reads SNHLY; CDR2 reads FYNNEI. The CDR3 contains 15 residues. V was pared by 7 bases and J by 5 bases, with 6 bases of the junction left unmatched. CDR3 region: CASTLTSGGNNEQFF. CDR3 DNA sequence: TGTGCCAGCACCCTTACTAGCGGGGGGAACAATGAGCAGTTCTTC. Complete variable domain (other parts from reference TRBV2 and TRBJ2-1): EPEVTQTPSHQVTQMGQEVILRCVPISNHLYFYWYRQILGQKVEFLVSFYNNEISEKSEIFDDQFSVERPDGSNFTLKIRSTKLEDSAMYFCASTLTSGGNNEQFFGPGTRLTVL.

The gene calls are TRBV6-6 and TRBJ2-1; 10 positions agree with TRBD2. J was trimmed by 4 bases and V by 7 bases; bases with no gene match: 7. Germline CDR1 MNHNY, CDR2 SVGAGI (reference sequence). This CDR3 contains 15 residues. The CDR3, as DNA: TGTGCCAGCATTCCGGGACTAGCGTTATACAATGAGCAGTTCTTC. Amino acids: CASIPGLALYNEQFF.

This chain connects TRBV14 to TRBJ1-2, with 7 nucleotides matching TRBD1. The CDR3 contains 13 residues. The germline V gene encodes CDR1 SGHDN and CDR2 FVKESK. The V segment lost 1 base and the J segment 4 bases; nucleotides outside the gene matches: 0. DNA for the CDR3: TGTGCCAGCAGCCAAGGACAGGGCTATGGCTACACCTTC. Translated: CASSQGQGYGYTF.